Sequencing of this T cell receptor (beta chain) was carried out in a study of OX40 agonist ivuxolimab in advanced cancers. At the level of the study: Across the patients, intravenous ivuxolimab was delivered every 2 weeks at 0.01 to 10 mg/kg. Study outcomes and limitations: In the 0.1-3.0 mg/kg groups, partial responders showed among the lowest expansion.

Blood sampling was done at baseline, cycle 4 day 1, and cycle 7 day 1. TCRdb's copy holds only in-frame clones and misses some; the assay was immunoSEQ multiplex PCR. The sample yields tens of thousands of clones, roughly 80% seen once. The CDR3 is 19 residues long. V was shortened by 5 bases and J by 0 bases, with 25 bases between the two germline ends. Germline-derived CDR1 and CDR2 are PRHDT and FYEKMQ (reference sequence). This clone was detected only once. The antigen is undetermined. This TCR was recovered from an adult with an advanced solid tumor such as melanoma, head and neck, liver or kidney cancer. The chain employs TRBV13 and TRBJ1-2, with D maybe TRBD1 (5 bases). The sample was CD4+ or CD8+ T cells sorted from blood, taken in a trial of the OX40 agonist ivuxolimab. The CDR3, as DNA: TGTGCCAGCAGCCAATATTCCCGCGGTCGACAGCCCGCTAACTATGGCTACACCTTC. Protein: CASSQYSRGRQPANYGYTF.